This T cell receptor (beta chain) was recorded in a study of shared clonotypes between healthy human individuals. This CDR3 is built from 16 residues. V was trimmed by 6 bases and J by 2 bases, leaving 20 bases between them. Germline V gene lookup returns CDR1 ENHRY and CDR2 SYGVKD. Assay: immunoSEQ multiplex PCR; the TCRdb copy retains only in-frame clones and omits some. The sample lists some 2,100,000 clones, approximately 95% occurring once. The sequence was obtained from a man in his late teens or twenties in good health. The source material was naive CD4+ T cells sorted from blood. Subset meaning: CD45RA+ positively selected. This chain links TRBV10-3 with TRBJ2-7, with D perhaps TRBD2 (6 bases). This chain's CDR3 is CAIRDRATGETYEQYF. CDR3 DNA: TGTGCCATCAGAGACCGAGCGACGGGGGAGACCTACGAGCAGTACTTC.